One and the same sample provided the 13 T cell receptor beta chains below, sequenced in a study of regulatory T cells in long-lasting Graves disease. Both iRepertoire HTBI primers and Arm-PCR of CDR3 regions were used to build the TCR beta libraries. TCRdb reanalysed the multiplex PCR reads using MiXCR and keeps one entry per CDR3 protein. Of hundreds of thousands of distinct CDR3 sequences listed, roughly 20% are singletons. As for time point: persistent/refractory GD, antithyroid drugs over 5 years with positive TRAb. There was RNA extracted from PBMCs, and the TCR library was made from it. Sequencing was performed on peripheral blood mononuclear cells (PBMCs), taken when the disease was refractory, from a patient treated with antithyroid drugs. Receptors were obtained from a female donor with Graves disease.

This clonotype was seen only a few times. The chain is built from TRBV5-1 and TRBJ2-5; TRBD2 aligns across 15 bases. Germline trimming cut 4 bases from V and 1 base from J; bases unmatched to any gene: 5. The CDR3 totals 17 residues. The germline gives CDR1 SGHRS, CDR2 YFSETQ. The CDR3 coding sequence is TGCGCCAGCAGCATGGGACTAGCGGGAGGATTCCAAGAGACCCAGTACTTC. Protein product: CASSMGLAGGFQETQYF.

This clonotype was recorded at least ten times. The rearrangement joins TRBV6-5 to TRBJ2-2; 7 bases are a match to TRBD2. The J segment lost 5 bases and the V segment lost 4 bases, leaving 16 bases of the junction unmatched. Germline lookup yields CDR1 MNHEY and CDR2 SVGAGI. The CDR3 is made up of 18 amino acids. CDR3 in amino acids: CASSSQPPGLSTTGELFF. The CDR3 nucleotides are TGTGCCAGCAGTTCCCAACCTCCGGGACTATCAACTACCGGGGAGCTGTTTTTT.

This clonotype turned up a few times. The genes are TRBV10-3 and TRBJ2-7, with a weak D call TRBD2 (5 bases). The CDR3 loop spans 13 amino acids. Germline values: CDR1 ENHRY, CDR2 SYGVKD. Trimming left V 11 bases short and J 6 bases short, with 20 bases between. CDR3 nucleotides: TGTGCCGGACTCGACCCCACCCGGGGCGAGCAGTACTTC. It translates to CAGLDPTRGEQYF.

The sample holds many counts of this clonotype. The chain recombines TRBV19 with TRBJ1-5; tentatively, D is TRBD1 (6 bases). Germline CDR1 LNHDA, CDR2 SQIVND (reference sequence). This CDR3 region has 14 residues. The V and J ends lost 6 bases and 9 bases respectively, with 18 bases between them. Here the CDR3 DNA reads TGTGCCAGTAGACCATCAGGGGCCCGTTTGCCCCAGCATTTT. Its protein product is CASRPSGARLPQHF.

CDR3 sequence: CSASQGAWTGELFF. In nucleotides, the CDR3 is TGCAGTGCTTCACAGGGGGCCTGGACCGGGGAGCTGTTTTTT. The chain couples TRBV20-1 to TRBJ2-2; TRBD1 matches 9 bases. The germline gives CDR1 DFQATT, CDR2 SNEGSKA (reference sequence). This CDR3 contains 14 residues. The V segment lost 5 bases and the J segment 5 bases; nucleotides outside the gene matches: 6.

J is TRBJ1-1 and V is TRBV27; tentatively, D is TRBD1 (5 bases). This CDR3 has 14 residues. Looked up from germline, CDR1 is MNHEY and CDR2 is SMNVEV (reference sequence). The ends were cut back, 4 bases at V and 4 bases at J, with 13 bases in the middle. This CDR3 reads CASSSKGIVTEAFF. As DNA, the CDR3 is TGTGCCAGCAGTTCAAAGGGGATTGTCACTGAAGCTTTCTTT.

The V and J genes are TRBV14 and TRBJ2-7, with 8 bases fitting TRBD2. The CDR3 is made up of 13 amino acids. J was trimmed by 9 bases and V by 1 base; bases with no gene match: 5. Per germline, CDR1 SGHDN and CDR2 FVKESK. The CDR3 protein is CASSQVVAGWQYF. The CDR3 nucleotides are TGTGCCAGCAGCCAAGTTGTAGCGGGGTGGCAGTACTTC.

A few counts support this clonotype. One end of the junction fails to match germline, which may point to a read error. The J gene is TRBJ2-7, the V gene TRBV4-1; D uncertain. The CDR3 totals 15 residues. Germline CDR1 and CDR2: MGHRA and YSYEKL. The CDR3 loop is CASSQDYLSSYEQYF. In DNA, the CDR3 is TGCGCCAGCAGCCAAGATTATCTTTCCTCCTACGAACAGTACTTC.

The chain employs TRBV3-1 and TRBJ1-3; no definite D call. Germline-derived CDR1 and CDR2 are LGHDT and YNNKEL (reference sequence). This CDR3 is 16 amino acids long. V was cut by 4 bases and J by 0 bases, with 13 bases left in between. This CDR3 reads CASSPQTSFSGNTIYF. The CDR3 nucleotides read TGTGCCAGCAGCCCCCAAACTAGCTTCTCTGGAAACACCATATATTTT.

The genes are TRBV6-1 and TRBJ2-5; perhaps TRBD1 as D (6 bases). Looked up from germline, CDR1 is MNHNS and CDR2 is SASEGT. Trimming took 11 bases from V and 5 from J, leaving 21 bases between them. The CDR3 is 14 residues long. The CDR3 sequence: CAGGNLGHPETQYF. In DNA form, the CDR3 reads TGTGCCGGAGGTAATCTGGGACATCCGGAGACCCAGTACTTC.

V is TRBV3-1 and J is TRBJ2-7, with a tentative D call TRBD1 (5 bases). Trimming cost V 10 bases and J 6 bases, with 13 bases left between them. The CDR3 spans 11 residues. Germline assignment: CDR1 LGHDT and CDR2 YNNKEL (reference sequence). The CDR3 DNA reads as TGTGCCATTGGCAGGGCCGGCGAGCAGTACTTC. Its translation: CAIGRAGEQYF.

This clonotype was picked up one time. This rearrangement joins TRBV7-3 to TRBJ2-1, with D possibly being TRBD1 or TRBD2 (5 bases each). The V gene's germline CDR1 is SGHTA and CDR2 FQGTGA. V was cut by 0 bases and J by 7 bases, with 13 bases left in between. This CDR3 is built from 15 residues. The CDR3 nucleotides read TGTGCCAGCAGCTTAACGCCGGATTGGGGGAATGAGCAGTTCTTC. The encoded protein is CASSLTPDWGNEQFF.

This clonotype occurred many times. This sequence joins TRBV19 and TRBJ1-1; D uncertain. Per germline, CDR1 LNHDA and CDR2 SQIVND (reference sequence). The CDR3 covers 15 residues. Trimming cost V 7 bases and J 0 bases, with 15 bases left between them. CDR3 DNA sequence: TGTGCCAGTACCTTGAACGGACGGCTGAACACTGAAGCTTTCTTT. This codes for CASTLNGRLNTEAFF.